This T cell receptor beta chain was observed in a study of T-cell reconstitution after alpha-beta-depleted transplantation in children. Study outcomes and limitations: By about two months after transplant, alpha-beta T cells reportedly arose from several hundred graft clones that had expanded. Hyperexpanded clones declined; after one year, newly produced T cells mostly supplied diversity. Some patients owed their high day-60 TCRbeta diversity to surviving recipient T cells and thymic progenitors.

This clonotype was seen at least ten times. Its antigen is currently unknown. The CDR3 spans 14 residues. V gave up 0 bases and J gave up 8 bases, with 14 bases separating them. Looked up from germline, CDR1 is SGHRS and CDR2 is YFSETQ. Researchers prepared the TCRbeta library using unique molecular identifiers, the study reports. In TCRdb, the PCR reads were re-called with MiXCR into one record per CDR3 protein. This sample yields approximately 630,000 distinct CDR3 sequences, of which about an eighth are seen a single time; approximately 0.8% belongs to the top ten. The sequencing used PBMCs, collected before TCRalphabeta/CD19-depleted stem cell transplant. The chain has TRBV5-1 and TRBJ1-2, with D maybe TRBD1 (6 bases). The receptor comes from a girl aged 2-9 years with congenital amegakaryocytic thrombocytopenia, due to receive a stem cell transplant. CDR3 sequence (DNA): TGCGCCAGCAGCTTGGGCGGAACACAGGGCGGCTACACCTTC. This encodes CASSLGGTQGGYTF.